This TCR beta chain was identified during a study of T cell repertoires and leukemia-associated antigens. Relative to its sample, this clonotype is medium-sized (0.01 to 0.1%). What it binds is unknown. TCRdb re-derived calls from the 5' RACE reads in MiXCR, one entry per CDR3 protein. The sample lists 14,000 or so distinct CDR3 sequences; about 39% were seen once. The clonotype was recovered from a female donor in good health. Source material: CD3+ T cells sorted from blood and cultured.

The CDR3 loop is CAISPTVSEQYF. The CDR3 nucleotides read TGTGCCATCAGCCCTACGGTCTCAGAGCAGTACTTC. J is TRBJ2-7 and V is TRBV10-3; unclear D gene. CDR3 length: 12 amino acids. The V end lost 6 bases, the J end lost 7 bases, and 13 bases lay between the germline ends. The germline CDR1 and CDR2 sequences are ENHRY and SYGVKD.